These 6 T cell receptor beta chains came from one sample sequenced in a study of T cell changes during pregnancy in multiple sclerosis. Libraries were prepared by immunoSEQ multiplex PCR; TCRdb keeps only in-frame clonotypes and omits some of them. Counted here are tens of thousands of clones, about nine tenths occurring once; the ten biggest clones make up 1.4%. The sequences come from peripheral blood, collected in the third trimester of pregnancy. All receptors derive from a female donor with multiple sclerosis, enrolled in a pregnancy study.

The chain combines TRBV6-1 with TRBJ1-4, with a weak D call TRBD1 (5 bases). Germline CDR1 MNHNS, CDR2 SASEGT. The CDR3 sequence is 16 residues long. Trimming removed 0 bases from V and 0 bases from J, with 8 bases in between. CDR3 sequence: CASSEAGPATNEKLFF. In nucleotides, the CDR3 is TGTGCCAGCAGTGAAGCGGGGCCTGCAACTAATGAAAAACTGTTTTTT.

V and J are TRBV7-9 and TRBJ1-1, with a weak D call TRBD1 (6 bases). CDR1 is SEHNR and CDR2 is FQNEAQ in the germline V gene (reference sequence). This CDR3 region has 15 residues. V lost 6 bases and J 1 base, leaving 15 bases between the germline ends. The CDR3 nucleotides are TGTGCCAGCAGTTCGTACCGGGACACGAACACTGAAGCTTTCTTT. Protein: CASSSYRDTNTEAFF.

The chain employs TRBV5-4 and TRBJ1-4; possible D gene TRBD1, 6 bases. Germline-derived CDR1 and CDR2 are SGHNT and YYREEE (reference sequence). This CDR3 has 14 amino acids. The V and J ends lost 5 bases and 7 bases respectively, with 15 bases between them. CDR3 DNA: TGTGCCAGCAGTGCCGGGACATACGTTGAAAAACTGTTTTTT. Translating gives CASSAGTYVEKLFF.

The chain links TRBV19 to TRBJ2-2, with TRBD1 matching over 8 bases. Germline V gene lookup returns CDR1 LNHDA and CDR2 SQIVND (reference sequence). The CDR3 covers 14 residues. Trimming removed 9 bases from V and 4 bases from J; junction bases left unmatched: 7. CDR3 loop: CASRRGLSTGELFF. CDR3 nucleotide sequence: TGTGCCAGCCGCAGGGGGCTAAGCACCGGGGAGCTGTTTTTT.

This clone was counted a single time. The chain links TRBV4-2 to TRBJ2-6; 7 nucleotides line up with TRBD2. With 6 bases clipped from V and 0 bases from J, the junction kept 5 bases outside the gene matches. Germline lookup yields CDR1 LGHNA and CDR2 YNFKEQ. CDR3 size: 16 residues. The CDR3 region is CASSNGEGSGANVLTF. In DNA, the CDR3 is TGTGCCAGCAGTAATGGGGAGGGCTCTGGGGCCAACGTCCTGACTTTC.

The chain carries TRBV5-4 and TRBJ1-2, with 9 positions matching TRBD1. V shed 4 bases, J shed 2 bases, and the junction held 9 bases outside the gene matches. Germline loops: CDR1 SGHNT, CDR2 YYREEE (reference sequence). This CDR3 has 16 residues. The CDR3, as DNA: TGTGCCAGCAGCACCGGGACAGGGTTCCCCAACTATGGCTACACCTTC. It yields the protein CASSTGTGFPNYGYTF. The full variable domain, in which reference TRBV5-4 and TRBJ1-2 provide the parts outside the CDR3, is ETGVTQSPTHLIKTRGQQVTLRCSSQSGHNTVSWYQQALGQGPQFIFQYYREEENGRGNFPPRFSGLQFPNYSSELNVNALELDDSALYLCASSTGTGFPNYGYTFGSGTRLTVV.